A single T cell receptor beta chain is shown here with its context. Antigen specificity is unknown. V was cut by 2 bases and J by 3 bases, with 17 bases left in between. The germline CDR1 and CDR2 sequences are MNHEY and SVGAGI. The CDR3 has 18 amino acids. The sample originates from a study of T cell repertoires in cytomegalovirus infection. Across the study: Recently identified HLA-C-restricted CMV epitopes were among the peptides used. In public TCR beta signatures, there were indications of both CMV infection and matching HLA type.

A single record per CDR3 protein comes from TCRdb applying MiXCR to the reads. In the table there are about 920,000 distinct CDR3 sequences, approximately 30% of which are singletons. This chain uses TRBV6-5 with TRBJ1-6; D is undetermined. The specimen was cultured CD8+ T cells from PBMCs, collected from culture after CMV antigen stimulation. This clonotype was sampled from a human donor in good health (CMV status not recorded). Some clones in this sample may be carry-over from other donors' samples. CDR3 amino acids: CASSYDGSFDLYNSPLHF. CDR3 sequence (DNA): TGTGCCAGCAGTTACGACGGGAGTTTCGATCTCTATAATTCACCCCTCCACTTT.